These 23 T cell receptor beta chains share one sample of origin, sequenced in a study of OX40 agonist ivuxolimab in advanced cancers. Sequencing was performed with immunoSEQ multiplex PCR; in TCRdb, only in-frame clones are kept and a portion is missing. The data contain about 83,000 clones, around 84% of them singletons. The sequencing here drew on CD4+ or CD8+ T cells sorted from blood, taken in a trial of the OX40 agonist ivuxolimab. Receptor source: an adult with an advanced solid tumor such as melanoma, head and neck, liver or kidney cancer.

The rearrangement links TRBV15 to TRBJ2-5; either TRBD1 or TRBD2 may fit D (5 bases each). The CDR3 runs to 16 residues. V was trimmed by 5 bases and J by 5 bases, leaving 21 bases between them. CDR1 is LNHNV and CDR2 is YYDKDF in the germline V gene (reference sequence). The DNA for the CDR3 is TGTGCCACCAGCGGGGGATTGGGATTCCGATGGGAGACCCAGTACTTC. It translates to CATSGGLGFRWETQYF. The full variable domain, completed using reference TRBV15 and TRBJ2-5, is DAMVIQNPRYQVTQFGKPVTLSCSQTLNHNVMYWYQQKSSQAPKLLFHYYDKDFNNEADTPDNFQSRRPNTSFCFLDIRSPGLGDTAMYLCATSGGLGFRWETQYFGPGTRLLVL.

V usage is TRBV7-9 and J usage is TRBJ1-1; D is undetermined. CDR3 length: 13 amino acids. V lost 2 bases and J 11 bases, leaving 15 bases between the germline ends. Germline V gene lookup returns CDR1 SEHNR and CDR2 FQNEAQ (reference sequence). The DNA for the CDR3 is TGTGCCAGCAGCTTATTTTCAGCCGCGGAGGCTTTCTTT. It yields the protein CASSLFSAAEAFF.

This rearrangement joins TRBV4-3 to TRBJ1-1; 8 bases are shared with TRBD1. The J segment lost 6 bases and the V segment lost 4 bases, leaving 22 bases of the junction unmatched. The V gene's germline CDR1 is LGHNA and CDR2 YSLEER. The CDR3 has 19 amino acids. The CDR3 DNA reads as TGCGCCAGCAGCCTAGACTTGGACAGGGAAGGTGTAATGGTACCTGAAGCTTTCTTT. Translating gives CASSLDLDREGVMVPEAFF.

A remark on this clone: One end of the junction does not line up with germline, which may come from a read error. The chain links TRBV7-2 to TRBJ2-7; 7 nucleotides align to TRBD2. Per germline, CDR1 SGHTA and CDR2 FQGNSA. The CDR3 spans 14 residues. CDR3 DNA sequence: TGTGCCAGCGGCTTAGTGAGCGGGACCTACGAGCAGTACTTC. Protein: CASGLVSGTYEQYF.

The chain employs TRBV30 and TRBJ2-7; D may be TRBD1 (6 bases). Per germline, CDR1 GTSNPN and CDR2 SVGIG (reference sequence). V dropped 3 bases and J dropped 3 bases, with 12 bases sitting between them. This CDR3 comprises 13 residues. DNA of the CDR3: TGTGCCTGGAGCGCAGGGGACCTCTACGAGCAGTACTTC. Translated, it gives CAWSAGDLYEQYF.

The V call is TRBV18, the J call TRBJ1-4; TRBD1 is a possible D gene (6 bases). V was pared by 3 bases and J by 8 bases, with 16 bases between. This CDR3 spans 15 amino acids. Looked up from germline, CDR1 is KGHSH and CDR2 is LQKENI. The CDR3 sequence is CASSPDVQGQEKLFF. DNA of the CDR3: TGTGCCAGCTCACCCGACGTTCAGGGGCAAGAAAAACTGTTTTTT.

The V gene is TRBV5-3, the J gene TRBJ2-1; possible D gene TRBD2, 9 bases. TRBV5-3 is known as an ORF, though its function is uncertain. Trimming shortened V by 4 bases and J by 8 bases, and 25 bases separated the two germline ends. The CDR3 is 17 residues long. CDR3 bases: TGTGCCAGAAGCCCCCAGGGGGCGGGGGGGAGTCTCGATGAGCAGTTCTTC. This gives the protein CARSPQGAGGSLDEQFF.

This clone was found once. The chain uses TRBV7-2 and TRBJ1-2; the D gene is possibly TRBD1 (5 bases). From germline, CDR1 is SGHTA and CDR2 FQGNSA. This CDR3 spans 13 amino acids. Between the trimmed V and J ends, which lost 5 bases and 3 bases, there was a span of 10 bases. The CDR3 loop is CASSPGGYYGYTF. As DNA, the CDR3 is TGTGCCAGCAGCCCCGGGGGGTACTATGGCTACACCTTC. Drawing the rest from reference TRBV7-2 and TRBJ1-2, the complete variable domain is GAGVSQSPSNKVTEKGKDVELRCDPISGHTALYWYRQSLGQGLEFLIYFQGNSAPDKSGLPSDRFSAERTGGSVSTLTIQRTQQEDSAVYLCASSPGGYYGYTFGSGTRLTVV.

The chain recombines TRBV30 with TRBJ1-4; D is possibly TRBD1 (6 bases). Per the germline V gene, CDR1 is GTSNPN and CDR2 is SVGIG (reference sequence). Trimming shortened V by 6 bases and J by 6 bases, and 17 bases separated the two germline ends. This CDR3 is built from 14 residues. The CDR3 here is CACLKKGGDEKLFF. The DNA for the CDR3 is TGTGCCTGCCTAAAGAAAGGGGGGGATGAAAAACTGTTTTTT.

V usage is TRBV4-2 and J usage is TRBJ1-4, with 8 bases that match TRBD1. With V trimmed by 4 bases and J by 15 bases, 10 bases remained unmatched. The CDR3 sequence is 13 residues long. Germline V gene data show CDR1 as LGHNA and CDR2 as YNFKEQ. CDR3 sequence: CASSRGQGALMFF. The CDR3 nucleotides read TGTGCCAGCAGCCGAGGACAGGGCGCCTTGATGTTTTTT.

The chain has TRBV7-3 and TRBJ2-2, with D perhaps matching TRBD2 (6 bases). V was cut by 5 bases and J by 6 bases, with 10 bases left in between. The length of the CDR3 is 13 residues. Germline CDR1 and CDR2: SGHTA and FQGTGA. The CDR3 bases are TGTGCCAGCAGCCCTGGCGGGGCCGGGGAGCTGTTTTTT. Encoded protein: CASSPGGAGELFF. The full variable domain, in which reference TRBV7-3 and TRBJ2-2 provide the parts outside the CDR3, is GAGVSQTPSNKVTEKGKYVELRCDPISGHTALYWYRQSLGQGPEFLIYFQGTGAADDSGLPNDRFFAVRPEGSVSTLKIQRTERGDSAVYLCASSPGGAGELFFGEGSRLTVL.

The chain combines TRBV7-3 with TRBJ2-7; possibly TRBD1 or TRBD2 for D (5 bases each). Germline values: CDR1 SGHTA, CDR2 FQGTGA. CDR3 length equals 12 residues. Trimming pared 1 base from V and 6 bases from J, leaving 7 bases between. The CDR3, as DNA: TGTGCCAGCAGCTTAAACGGGGCCGAGCAGTACTTC. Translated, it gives CASSLNGAEQYF. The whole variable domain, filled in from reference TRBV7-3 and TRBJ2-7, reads GAGVSQTPSNKVTEKGKYVELRCDPISGHTALYWYRQSLGQGPEFLIYFQGTGAADDSGLPNDRFFAVRPEGSVSTLKIQRTERGDSAVYLCASSLNGAEQYFGPGTRLTVT.

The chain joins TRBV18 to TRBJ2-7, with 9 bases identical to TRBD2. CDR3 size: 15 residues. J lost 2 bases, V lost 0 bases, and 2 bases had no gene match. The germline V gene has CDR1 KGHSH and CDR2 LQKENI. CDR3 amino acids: CASSPPLAGPYEQYF. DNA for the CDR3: TGTGCCAGCTCACCACCGCTAGCGGGGCCCTACGAGCAGTACTTC.

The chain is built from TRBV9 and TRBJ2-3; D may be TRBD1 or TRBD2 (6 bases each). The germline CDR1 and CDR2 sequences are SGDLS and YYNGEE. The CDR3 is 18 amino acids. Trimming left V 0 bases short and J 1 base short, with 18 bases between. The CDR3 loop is CASSVGRGLVIRTDTQYF. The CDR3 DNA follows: TGTGCCAGCAGCGTAGGCCGGGGGCTAGTTATACGCACAGATACGCAGTATTTT.

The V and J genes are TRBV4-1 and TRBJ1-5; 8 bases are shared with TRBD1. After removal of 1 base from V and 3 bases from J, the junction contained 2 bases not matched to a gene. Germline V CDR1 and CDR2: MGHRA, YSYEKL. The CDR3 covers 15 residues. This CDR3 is CASSQGGQVNQPQHF. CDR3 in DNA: TGCGCCAGCAGCCAAGGGGGACAGGTCAATCAGCCCCAGCATTTT.

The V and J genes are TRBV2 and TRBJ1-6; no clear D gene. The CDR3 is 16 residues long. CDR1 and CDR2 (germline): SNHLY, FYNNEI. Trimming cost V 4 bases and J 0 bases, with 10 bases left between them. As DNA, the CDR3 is TGTGCCAGCAGTGGCAGGCTAAGCTCCTATAATTCACCCCTCCACTTT. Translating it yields CASSGRLSSYNSPLHF.

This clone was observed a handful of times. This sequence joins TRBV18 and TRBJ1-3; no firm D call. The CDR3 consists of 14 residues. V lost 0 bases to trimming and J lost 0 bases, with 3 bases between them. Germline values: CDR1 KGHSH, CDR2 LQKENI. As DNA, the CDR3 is TGTGCCAGCTCACCACCCCTCTCTGGAAACACCATATATTTT. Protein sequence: CASSPPLSGNTIYF.

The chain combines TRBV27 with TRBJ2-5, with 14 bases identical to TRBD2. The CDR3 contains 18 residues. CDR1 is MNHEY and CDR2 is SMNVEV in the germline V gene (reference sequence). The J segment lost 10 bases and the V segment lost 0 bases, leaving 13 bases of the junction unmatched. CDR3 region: CASSLSPPRLAGGVNQYF. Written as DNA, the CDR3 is TGTGCCAGCAGTTTATCCCCACCCCGACTAGCGGGGGGGGTGAACCAGTACTTC.

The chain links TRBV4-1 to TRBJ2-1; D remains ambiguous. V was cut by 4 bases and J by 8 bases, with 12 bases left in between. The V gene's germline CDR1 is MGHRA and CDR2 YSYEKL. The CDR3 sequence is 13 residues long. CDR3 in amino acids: CASSRVVGYEQFF. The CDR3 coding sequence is TGCGCCAGCAGCCGCGTAGTTGGTTATGAGCAGTTCTTC.

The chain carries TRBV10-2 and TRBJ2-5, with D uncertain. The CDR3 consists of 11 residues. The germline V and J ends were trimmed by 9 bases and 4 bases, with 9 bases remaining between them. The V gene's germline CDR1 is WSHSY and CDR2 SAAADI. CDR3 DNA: TGCGCCAGTTCTTGGAGAGAGACCCAGTACTTC. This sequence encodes CASSWRETQYF.

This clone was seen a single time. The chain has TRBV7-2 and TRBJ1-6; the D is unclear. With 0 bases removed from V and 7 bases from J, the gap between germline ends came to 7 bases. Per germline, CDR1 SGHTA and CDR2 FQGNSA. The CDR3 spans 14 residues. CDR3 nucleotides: TGTGCCAGCAGCTTAGCCCTGAAGAATTCACCCCTCCACTTT. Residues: CASSLALKNSPLHF.

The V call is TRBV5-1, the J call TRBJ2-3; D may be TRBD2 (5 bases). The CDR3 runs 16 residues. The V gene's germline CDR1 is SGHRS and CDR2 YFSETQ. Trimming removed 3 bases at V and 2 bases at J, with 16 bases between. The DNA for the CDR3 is TGCGCCAGCAGCTACGGGGTAGTGGGTCCCACAGATACGCAGTATTTT. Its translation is CASSYGVVGPTDTQYF.

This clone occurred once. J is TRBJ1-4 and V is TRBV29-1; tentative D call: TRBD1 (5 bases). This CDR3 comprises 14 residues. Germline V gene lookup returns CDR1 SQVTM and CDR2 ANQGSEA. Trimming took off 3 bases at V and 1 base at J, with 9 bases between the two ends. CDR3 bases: TGCAGCGTTGATGGGGCGGGAACTAATGAAAAACTGTTTTTT. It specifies CSVDGAGTNEKLFF. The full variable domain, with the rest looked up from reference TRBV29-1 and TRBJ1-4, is SAVISQKPSRDICQRGTSLTIQCQVDSQVTMMFWYRQQPGQSLTLIATANQGSEATYESGFVIDKFPISRPNLTFSTLTVSNMSPEDSSIYLCSVDGAGTNEKLFFGSGTQLSVL.